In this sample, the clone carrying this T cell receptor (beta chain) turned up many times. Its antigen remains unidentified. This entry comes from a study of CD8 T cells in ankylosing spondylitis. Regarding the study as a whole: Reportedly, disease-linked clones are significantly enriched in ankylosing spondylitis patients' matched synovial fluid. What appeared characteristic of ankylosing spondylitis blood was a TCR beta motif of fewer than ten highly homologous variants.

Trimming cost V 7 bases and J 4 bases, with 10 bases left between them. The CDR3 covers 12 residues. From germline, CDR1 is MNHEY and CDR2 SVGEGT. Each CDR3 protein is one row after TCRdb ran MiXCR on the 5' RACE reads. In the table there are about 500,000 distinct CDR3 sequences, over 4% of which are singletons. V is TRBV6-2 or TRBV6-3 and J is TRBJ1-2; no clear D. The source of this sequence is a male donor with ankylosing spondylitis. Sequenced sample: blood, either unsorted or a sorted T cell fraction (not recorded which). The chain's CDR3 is CASNRTPYGYTF. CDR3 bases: TGTGCCAGCAACCGTACCCCCTATGGCTACACCTTC.